Below, one T cell receptor beta chain is given with its context. These data come from a study of blood T cell repertoires in COVID-19. Germline-derived CDR1 and CDR2 are SGHTA and FQGNSA. This CDR3 has 15 amino acids. Germline trimming cut 3 bases from V and 7 bases from J; bases unmatched to any gene: 9. The data were produced by immunoSEQ multiplex PCR, yet TCRdb's version contains in-frame clones alone and is incomplete. In the table there are 250,000 to 400,000 clones, more than 70% of which are singletons. The gene calls are TRBV7-2 and TRBJ1-5; TRBD1 matches at 7 bases. The sample comprised peripheral blood. This TCR was sampled from a woman in her 30s with COVID-19, enrolled during active disease. The CDR3 is CASSLQRTGRQPQHF. The CDR3 DNA reads TGTGCCAGCAGCTTGCAGCGGACAGGAAGACAGCCCCAGCATTTT.